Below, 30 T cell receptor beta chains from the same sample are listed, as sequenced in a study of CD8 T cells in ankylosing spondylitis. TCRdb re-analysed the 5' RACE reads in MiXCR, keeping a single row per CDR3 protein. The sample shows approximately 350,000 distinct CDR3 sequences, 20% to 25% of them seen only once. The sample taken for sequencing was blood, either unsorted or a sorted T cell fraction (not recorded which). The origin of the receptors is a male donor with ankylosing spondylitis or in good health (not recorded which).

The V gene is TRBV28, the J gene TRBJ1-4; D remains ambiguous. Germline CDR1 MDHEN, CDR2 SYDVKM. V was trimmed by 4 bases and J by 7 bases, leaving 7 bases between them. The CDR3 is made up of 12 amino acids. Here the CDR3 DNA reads TGTGCCAGCAGTTCCCCGAGTGAAAAACTGTTTTTT. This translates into CASSSPSEKLFF.

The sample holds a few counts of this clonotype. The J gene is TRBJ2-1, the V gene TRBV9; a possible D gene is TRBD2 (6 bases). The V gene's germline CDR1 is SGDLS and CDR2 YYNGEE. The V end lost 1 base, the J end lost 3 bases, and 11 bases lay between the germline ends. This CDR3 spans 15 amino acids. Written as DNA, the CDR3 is TGTGCCAGCAGCGTAACGGTAGCGGACTACAATGAGCAGTTCTTC. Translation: CASSVTVADYNEQFF.

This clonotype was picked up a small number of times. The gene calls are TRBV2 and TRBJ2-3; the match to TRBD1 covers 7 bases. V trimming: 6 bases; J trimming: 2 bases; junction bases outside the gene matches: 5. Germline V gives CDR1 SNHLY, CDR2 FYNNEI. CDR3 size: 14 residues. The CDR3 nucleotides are TGTGCCAGCAGCTCGACAGGGACCACAGATACGCAGTATTTT. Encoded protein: CASSSTGTTDTQYF.

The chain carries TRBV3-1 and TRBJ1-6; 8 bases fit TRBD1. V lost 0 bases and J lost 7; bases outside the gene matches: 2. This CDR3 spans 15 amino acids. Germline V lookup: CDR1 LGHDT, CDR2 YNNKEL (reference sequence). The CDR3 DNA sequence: TGTGCCAGCAGCCAAGATCCAGGGGGCAATTCACCCCTCCACTTT. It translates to CASSQDPGGNSPLHF.

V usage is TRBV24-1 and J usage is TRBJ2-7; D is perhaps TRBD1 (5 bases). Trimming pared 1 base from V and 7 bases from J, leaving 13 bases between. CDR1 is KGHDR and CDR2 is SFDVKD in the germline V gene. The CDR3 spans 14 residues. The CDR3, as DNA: TGTGCCACCAGTGATTTAGGACACCTGGTGGAGCAGTACTTC. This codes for CATSDLGHLVEQYF.

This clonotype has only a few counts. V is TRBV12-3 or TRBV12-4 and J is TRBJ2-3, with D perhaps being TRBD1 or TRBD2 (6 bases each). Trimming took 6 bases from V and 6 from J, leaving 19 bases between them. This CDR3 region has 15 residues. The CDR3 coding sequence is TGTGCCAGCAGCCAACCCCCCGGGGGCGGGGATACGCAGTATTTT. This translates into CASSQPPGGGDTQYF.

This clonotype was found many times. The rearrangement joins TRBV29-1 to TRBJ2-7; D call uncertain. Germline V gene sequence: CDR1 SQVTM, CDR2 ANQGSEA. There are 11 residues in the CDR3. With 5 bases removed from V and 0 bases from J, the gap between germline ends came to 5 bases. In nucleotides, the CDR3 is TGCAGCGTTCTGGGCTCCTACGAGCAGTACTTC. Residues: CSVLGSYEQYF.

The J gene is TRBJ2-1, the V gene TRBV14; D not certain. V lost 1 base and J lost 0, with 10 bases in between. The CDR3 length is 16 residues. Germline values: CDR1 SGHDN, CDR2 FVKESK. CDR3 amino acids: CASSQVGGYSYNEQFF. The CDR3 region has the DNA TGTGCCAGCAGCCAAGTTGGCGGCTACTCCTACAATGAGCAGTTCTTC.

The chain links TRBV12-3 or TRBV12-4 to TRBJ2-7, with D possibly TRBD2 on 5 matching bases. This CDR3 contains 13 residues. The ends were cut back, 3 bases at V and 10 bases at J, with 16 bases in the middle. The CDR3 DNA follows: TGTGCCAGCAGTTTTGGTATCGGGAATTTTCAGTACTTC. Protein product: CASSFGIGNFQYF.

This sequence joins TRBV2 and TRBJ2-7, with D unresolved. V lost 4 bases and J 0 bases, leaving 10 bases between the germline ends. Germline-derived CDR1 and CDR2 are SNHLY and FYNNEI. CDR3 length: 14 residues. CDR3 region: CASSGRVSSYEQYF. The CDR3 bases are TGTGCCAGCAGTGGCAGAGTGAGCTCCTACGAGCAGTACTTC.

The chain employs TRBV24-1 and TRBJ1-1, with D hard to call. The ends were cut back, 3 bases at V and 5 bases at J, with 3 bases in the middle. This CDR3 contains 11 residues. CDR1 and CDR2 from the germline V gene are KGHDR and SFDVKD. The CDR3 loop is CATSDATEAFF. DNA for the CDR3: TGTGCCACCAGTGATGCTACTGAAGCTTTCTTT.

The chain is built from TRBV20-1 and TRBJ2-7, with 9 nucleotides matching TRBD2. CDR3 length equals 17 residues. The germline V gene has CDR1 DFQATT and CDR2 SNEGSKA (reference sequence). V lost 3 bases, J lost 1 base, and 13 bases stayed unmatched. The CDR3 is CSARGIILAGPSYEQYF. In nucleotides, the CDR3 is TGCAGTGCTAGGGGGATCATTCTAGCGGGGCCTTCCTACGAGCAGTACTTC.

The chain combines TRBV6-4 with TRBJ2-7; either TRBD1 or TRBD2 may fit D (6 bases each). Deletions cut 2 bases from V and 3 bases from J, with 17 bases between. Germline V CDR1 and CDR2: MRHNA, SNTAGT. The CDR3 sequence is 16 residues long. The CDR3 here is CASSDPTGWGDYEQYF. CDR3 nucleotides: TGTGCCAGCAGTGACCCCACAGGGTGGGGGGACTACGAGCAGTACTTC.

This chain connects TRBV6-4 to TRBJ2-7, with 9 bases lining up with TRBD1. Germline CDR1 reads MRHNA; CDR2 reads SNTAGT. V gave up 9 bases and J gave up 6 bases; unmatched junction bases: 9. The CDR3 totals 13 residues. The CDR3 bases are TGTGCCAGACCGGGACAGGGCTGTTTCGAGCAGTACTTC. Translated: CARPGQGCFEQYF.

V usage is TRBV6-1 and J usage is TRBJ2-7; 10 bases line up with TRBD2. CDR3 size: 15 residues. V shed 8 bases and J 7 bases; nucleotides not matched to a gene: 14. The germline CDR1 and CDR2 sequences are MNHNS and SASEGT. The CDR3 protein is CASEVQAGGLGEQYF. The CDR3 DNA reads TGTGCCAGCGAAGTGCAAGCGGGGGGGCTTGGAGAGCAGTACTTC.

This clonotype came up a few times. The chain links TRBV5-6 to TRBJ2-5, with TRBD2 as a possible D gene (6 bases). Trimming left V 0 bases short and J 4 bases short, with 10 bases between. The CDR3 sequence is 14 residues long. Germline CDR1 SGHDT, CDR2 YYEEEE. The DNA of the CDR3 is TGTGCCAGCAGCTTGGGTTTCGGGGGAGAGACCCAGTACTTC. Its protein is CASSLGFGGETQYF.

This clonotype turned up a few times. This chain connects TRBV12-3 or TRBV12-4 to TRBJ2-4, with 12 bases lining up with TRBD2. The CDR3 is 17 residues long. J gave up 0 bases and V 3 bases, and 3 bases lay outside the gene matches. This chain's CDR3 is CASSLGLAGQAKNIQYF. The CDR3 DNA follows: TGTGCCAGCAGTTTGGGACTAGCGGGCCAAGCCAAAAACATTCAGTACTTC.

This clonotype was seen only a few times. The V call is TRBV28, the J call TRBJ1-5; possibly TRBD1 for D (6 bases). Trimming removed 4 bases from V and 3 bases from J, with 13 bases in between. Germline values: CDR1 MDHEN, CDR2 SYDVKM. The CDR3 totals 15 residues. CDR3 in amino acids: CASSSPTGFNQPQHF. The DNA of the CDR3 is TGTGCCAGCAGTTCCCCGACAGGATTCAATCAGCCCCAGCATTTT.

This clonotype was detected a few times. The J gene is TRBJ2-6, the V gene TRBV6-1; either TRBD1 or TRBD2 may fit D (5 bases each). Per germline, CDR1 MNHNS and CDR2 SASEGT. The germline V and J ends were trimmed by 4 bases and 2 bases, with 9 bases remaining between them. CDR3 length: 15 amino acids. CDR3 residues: CASSAVGAGANVLTF. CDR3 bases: TGTGCCAGCAGTGCCGTGGGGGCTGGGGCCAACGTCCTGACTTTC.

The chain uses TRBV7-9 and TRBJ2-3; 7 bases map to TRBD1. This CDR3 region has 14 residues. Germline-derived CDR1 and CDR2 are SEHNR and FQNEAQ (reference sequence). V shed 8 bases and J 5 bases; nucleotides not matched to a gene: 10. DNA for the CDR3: TGTGCCAGCGTGCCCGACAGGGAATTAGATACGCAGTATTTT. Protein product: CASVPDRELDTQYF.

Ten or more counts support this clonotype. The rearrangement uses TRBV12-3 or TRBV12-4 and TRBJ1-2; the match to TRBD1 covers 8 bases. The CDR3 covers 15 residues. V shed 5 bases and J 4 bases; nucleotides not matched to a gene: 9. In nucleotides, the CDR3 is TGTGCCAGCAGTCTCAATCAGGGGGCCGGCTATGGCTACACCTTC. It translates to CASSLNQGAGYGYTF.

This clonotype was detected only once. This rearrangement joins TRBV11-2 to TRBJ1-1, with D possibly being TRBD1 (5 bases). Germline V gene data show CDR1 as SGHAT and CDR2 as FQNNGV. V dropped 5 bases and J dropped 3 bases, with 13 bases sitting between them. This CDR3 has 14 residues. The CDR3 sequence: CASSDRVRDTEAFF. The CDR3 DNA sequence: TGTGCCAGCAGCGACAGAGTCAGGGACACTGAAGCTTTCTTT.

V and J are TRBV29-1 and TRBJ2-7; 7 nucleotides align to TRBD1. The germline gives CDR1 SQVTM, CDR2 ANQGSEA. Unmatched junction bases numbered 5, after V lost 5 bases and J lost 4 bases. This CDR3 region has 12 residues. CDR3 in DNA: TGCAGCGTTTACGACAGGGAATACGAGCAGTACTTC. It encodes CSVYDREYEQYF.

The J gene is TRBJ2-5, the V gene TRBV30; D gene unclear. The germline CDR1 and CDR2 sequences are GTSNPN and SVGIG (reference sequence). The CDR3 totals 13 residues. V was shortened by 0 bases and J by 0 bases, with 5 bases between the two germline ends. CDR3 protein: CAWSVSHQETQYF. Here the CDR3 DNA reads TGTGCCTGGAGTGTATCCCACCAAGAGACCCAGTACTTC. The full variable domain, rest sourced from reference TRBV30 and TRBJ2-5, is SQTIHQWPATLVQPVGSPLSLECTVEGTSNPNLYWYRQAAGRGLQLLFYSVGIGQISSEVPQNLSASRPQDRQFILSSKKLLLSDSGFYLCAWSVSHQETQYFGPGTRLLVL.

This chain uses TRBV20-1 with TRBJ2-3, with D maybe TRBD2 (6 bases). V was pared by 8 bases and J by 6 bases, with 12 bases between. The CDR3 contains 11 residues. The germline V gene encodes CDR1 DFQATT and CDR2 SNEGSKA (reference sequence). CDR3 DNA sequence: TGCAGTCTCGGGGAGGATGATACGCAGTATTTT. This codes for CSLGEDDTQYF.

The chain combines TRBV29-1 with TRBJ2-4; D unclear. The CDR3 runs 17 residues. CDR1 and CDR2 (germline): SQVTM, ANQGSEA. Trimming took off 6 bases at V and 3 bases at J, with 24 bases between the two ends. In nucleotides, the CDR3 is TGCAGCGTGAAAAGCGCAGCTGATGACGGTTACAAAAACATTCAGTACTTC. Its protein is CSVKSAADDGYKNIQYF.

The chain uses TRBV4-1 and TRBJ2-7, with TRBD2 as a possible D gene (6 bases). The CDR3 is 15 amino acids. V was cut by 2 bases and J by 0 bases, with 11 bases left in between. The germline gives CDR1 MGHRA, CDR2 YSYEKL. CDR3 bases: TGCGCCAGCAGCCAACCGGGACTGAGCTCCTACGAGCAGTACTTC. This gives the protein CASSQPGLSSYEQYF.

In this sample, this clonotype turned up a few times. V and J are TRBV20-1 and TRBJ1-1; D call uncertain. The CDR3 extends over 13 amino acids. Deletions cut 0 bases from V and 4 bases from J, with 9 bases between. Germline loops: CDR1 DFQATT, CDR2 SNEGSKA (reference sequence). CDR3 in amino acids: CSARDPESTEAFF. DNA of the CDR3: TGCAGTGCTAGAGATCCCGAGAGCACTGAAGCTTTCTTT.

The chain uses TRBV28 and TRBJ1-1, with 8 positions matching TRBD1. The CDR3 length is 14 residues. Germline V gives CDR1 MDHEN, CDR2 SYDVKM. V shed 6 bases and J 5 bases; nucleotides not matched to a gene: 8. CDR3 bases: TGTGCCAGCAGCCCGGACAGGGTCCGGACTGAAGCTTTCTTT. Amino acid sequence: CASSPDRVRTEAFF.

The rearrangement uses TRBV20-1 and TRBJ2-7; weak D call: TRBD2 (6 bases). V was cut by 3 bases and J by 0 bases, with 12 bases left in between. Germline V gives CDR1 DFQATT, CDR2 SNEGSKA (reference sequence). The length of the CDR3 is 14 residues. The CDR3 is CSASRDLSSYEQYF. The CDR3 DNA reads TGCAGTGCTAGTCGGGACTTAAGCTCCTACGAGCAGTACTTC.